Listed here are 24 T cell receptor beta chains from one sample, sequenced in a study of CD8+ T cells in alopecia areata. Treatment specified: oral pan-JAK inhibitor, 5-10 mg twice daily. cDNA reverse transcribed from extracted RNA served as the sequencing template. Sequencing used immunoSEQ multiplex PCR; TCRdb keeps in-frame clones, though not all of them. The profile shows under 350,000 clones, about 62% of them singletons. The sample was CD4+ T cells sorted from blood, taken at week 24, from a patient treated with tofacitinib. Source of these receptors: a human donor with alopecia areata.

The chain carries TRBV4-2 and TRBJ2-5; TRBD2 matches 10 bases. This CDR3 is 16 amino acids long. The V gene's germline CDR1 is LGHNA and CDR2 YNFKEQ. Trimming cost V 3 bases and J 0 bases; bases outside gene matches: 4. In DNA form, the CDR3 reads TGTGCCAGCAGCCAGTCTAGCGGGGGTTACCAAGAGACCCAGTACTTC. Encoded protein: CASSQSSGGYQETQYF.

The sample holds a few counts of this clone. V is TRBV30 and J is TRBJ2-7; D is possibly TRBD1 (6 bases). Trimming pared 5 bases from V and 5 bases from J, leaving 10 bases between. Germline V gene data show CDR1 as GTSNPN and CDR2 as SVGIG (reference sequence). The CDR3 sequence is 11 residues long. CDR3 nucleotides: TGTGCCTGGGACAGGCGGAACGAGCAGTACTTC. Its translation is CAWDRRNEQYF.

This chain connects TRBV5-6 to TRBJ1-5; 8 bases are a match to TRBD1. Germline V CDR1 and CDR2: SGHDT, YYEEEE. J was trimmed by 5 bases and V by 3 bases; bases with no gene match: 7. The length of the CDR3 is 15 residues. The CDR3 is CASSYRTGGDQPQHF. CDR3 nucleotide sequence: TGTGCCAGCAGCTACCGAACAGGGGGTGATCAGCCCCAGCATTTT.

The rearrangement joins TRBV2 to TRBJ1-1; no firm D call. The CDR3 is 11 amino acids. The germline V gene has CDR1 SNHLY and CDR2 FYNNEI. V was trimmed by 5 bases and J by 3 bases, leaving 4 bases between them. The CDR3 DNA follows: TGTGCCAGCAGTTATTACACTGAAGCTTTCTTT. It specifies CASSYYTEAFF. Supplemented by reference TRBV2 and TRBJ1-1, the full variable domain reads EPEVTQTPSHQVTQMGQEVILRCVPISNHLYFYWYRQILGQKVEFLVSFYNNEISEKSEIFDDQFSVERPDGSNFTLKIRSTKLEDSAMYFCASSYYTEAFFGQGTRLTVV.

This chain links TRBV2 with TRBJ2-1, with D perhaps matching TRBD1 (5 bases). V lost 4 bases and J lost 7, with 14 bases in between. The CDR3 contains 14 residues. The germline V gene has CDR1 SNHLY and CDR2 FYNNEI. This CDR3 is CASSVGPAANEQFF. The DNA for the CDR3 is TGTGCCAGCAGTGTGGGGCCGGCGGCGAATGAGCAGTTCTTC. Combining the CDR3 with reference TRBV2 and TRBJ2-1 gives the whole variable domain EPEVTQTPSHQVTQMGQEVILRCVPISNHLYFYWYRQILGQKVEFLVSFYNNEISEKSEIFDDQFSVERPDGSNFTLKIRSTKLEDSAMYFCASSVGPAANEQFFGPGTRLTVL.

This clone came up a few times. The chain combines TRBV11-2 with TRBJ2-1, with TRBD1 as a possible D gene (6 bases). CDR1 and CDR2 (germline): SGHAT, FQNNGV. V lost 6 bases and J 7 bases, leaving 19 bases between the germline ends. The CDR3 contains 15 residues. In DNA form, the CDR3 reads TGTGCCAGCAGGTTACAGGGAAATATCGTAAATGAGCAGTTCTTC. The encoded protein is CASRLQGNIVNEQFF.

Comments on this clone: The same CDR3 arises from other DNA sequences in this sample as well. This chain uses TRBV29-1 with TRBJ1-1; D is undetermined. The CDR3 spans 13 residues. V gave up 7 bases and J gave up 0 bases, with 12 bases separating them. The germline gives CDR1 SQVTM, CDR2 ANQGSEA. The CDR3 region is CSARTDMNTEAFF. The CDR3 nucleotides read TGCAGCGCCCGGACGGATATGAACACTGAAGCTTTCTTT.

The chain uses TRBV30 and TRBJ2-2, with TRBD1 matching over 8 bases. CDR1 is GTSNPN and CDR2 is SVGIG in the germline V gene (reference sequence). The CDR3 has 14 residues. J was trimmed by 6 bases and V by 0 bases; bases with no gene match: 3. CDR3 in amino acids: CAWSVSDRAGELFF. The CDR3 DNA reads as TGTGCCTGGAGTGTGTCGGACAGGGCCGGGGAGCTGTTTTTT.

CDR3 residues: CASSWAPNSPLHF. The CDR3 coding sequence is TGTGCCAGCAGTTGGGCCCCAAATTCACCCCTCCACTTT. The V and J genes are TRBV6-5 and TRBJ1-6; no reliable D call. CDR1 and CDR2 from the germline V gene are MNHEY and SVGAGI. V was cut by 4 bases and J by 7 bases, with 8 bases left in between. The CDR3 has 13 amino acids.

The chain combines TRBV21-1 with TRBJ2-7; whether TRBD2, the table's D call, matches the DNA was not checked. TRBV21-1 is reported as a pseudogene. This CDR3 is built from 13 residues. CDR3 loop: CASRGTAPYEQYF. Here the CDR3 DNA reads TGTGCCAGCCGCGGGACGGCACCCTACGAGCAGTACTTC.

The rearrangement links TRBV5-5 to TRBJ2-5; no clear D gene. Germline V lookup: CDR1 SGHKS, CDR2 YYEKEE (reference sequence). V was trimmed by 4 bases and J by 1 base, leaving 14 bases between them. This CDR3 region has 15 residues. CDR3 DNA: TGTGCCAGCAGCAAGACCGGGCTCAGCCAAGAGACCCAGTACTTC. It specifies CASSKTGLSQETQYF. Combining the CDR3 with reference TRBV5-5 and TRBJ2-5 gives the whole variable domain DAGVTQSPTHLIKTRGQQVTLRCSPISGHKSVSWYQQVLGQGPQFIFQYYEKEERGRGNFPDRFSARQFPNYSSELNVNALLLGDSALYLCASSKTGLSQETQYFGPGTRLLVL.

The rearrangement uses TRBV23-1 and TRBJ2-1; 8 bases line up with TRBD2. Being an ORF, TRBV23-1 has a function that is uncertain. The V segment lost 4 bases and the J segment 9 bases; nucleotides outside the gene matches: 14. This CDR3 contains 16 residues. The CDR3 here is CASSPSTGGLASEQFF. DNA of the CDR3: TGCGCCAGCAGTCCTTCAACGGGGGGGCTCGCAAGTGAGCAGTTCTTC.

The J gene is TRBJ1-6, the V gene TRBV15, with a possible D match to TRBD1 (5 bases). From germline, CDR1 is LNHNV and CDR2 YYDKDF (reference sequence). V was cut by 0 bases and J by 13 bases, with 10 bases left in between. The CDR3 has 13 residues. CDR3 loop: CATSRDIGDPLHF. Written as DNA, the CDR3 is TGTGCCACCAGCAGAGATATCGGGGACCCCCTCCACTTT.

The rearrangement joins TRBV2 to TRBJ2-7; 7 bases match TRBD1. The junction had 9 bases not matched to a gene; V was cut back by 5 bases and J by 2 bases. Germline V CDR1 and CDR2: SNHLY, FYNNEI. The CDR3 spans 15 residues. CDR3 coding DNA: TGTGCCAGCAGTTCCCCGGGACAGAGAGCCTACGAGCAGTACTTC. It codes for CASSSPGQRAYEQYF.

The DNA of the CDR3 is TGTGCCAGCAGGGCCCGCCTGAGGACCGGGGAGCTGTTTTTT. Translation: CASRARLRTGELFF. The J gene is TRBJ2-2, the V gene TRBV25-1; no clear D. The CDR3 length is 14 residues. The ends were cut back, 6 bases at V and 5 bases at J, with 13 bases in the middle. Germline V CDR1 and CDR2: MGHDK, SYGVNS.

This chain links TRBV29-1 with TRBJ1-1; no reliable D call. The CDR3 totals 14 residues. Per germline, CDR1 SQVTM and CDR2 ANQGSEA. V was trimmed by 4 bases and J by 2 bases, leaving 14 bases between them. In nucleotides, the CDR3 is TGCAGCGTTGCATCGACCGGCTCTAACACTGAAGCTTTCTTT. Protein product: CSVASTGSNTEAFF.

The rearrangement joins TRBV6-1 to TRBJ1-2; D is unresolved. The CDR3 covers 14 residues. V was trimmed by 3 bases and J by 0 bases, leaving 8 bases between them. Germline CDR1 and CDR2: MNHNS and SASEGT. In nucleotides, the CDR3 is TGTGCCAGCAGTGATGGGCTGACTAACTATGGCTACACCTTC. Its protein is CASSDGLTNYGYTF.

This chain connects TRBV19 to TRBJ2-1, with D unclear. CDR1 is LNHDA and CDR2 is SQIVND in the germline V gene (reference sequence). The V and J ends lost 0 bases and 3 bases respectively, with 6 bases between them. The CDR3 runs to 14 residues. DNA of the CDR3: TGTGCCAGTAGTATAGAAGCCAGCTACAATGAGCAGTTCTTC. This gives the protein CASSIEASYNEQFF.

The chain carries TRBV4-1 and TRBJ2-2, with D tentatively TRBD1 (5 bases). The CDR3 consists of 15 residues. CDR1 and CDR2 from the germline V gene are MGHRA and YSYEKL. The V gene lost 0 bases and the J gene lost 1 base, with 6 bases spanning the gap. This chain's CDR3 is CASSQETENTGELFF. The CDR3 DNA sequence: TGCGCCAGCAGCCAAGAGACAGAGAACACCGGGGAGCTGTTTTTT.

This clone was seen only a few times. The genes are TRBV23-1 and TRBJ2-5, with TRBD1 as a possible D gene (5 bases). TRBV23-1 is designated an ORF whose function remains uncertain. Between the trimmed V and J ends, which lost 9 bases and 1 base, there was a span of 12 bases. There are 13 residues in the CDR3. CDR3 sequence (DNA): TGCGCCAGAACTACACAGGCCCAAGAGACCCAGTACTTC. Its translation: CARTTQAQETQYF.

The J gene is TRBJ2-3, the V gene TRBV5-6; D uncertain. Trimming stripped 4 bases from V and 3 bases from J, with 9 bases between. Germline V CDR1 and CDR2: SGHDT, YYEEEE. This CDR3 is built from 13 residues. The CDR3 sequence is CASSPVPTDTQYF. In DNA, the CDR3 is TGTGCCAGCAGCCCGGTTCCAACAGATACGCAGTATTTT.

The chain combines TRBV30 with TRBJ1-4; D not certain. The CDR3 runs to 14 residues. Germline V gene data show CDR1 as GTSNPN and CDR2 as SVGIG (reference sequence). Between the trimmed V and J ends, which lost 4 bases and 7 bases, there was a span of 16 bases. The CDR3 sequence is CAWNLLSPSEKLFF. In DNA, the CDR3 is TGTGCCTGGAACCTCCTCTCCCCTAGTGAAAAACTGTTTTTT.

The CDR3 DNA is TGCAGCGTTGTGGCCGGCACAGGGAGCACAGATACGCAGTATTTT. It is translated as CSVVAGTGSTDTQYF. The J gene is TRBJ2-3, the V gene TRBV29-1; perhaps TRBD1 as D (6 bases). This CDR3 is built from 15 residues. Trimming shortened V by 4 bases and J by 0 bases, and 14 bases separated the two germline ends. Germline V gene data show CDR1 as SQVTM and CDR2 as ANQGSEA.

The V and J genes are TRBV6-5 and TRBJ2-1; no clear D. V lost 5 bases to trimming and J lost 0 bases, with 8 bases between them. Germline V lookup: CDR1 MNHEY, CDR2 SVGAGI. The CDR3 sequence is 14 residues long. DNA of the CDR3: TGTGCCAGCAGTACCTACAACTCCTACAATGAGCAGTTCTTC. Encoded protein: CASSTYNSYNEQFF.